The clone carrying this T cell receptor beta chain was picked up many times. Its antigen is as yet unknown. The CDR3 runs 13 residues. Germline V gene data show CDR1 as SNHLY and CDR2 as FYNNEI. The ends were cut back, 3 bases at V and 8 bases at J, with 10 bases in the middle. This record belongs to a study of T cells after posttransplantation cyclophosphamide. The study's findings and limits: Skin or GI-infiltrating T cells shared few TRB sequences with blood. After PTCy, TRB diversity resembled that of CNI/methotrexate controls.

The method was immunoSEQ multiplex PCR; TCRdb's version includes in-frame clones alone and lacks a portion of them. There are 30,000 to 40,000 clones in the sample, none observed a single time. The related graft donor's blood sample was taken on the day of bone marrow donation. The sample consisted of PBMCs. J is TRBJ1-4 and V is TRBV2; D is perhaps TRBD1 (6 bases). The receptor comes from a middle-aged man in good health, CMV-negative, and a related stem cell transplant donor. CDR3 coding DNA: TGTGCCAGCAGTGAGGGGGCCCTAGAAAAACTGTTTTTT. Protein: CASSEGALEKLFF.